Included here is one TCR beta chain sequence, with context. The sample belongs to a study of shared clonotypes between healthy human individuals. The table came from immunoSEQ multiplex PCR; TCRdb's copy has only in-frame clones and leaves some out. Of hundreds of thousands of clones listed, almost 97% are singletons. This CDR3 spans 13 amino acids. V was cut by 5 bases and J by 9 bases, with 19 bases left in between. Germline V lookup: CDR1 SQVTM, CDR2 ANQGSEA. Material for sequencing was naive CD4+ T cells sorted from blood. The subset is: CD45RA+ positively selected. This TCR derives from a woman aged 25 to 39 in good health. V and J are TRBV29-1 and TRBJ1-2; tentative D call: TRBD1 (6 bases). CDR3 nucleotides: TGCAGCGTTCCACATACGACAGGCCCCCGCTACACCTTC. Translated: CSVPHTTGPRYTF. The full variable domain, rest sourced from reference TRBV29-1 and TRBJ1-2, is SAVISQKPSRDICQRGTSLTIQCQVDSQVTMMFWYRQQPGQSLTLIATANQGSEATYESGFVIDKFPISRPNLTFSTLTVSNMSPEDSSIYLCSVPHTTGPRYTFGSGTRLTVV.